The present entry profiles one TCR beta chain with its context. The target antigen is unknown. A read error may produce the germline difference seen at one junction end. The data are from a study of T cell repertoires in cytomegalovirus infection. The wider study: Alongside well-studied HLA-B-restricted CMV epitopes, recently identified HLA-C-restricted CMV epitopes were also used. Public TCR beta signatures indicated both CMV infection and matching HLA type.

Germline V CDR1 and CDR2: ENHRY, SYGVKD. The CDR3 sequence is 13 residues long. TCRdb independently ran MiXCR on the reads; one entry per CDR3 protein. The data contain under 150,000 distinct CDR3 sequences, about 30% of them singletons. General observations from the study: There were HLA-C-restricted CMV-specific TCR beta clonotypes dominating the ex vivo response.

This receptor was obtained from a human donor in good health (CMV status not recorded). Some clones in this sample may be carry-over from other donors' samples. The sample in question was CD8+ T cells from cultured PBMCs, obtained from culture after CMV antigen stimulation. The chain links TRBV10-3 to TRBJ2-7; perhaps TRBD1 as D (6 bases). For the CDR3, the DNA is TGTGCCAGCCTTTCCCCCCTGGACAGTCGGGTTAACTTC. Residues: CASLSPLDSRVNF.